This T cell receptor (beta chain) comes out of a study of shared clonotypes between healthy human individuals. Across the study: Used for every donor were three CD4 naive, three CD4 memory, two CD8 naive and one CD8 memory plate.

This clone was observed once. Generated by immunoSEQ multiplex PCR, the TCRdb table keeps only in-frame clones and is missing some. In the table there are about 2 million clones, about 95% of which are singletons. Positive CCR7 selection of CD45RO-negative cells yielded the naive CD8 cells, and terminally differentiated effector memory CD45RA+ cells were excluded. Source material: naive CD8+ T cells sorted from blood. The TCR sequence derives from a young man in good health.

CDR3 region: CASSWGPKDNYGYTF. Written as DNA, the CDR3 is TGTGCCAGCAGCTGGGGCCCGAAGGATAACTATGGCTACACCTTC. The rearrangement uses TRBV5-4 and TRBJ1-2, with D possibly being TRBD1 (5 bases). The CDR3 totals 15 residues. The germline V gene has CDR1 SGHNT and CDR2 YYREEE (reference sequence). V was cut by 3 bases and J by 1 base, with 13 bases left in between.